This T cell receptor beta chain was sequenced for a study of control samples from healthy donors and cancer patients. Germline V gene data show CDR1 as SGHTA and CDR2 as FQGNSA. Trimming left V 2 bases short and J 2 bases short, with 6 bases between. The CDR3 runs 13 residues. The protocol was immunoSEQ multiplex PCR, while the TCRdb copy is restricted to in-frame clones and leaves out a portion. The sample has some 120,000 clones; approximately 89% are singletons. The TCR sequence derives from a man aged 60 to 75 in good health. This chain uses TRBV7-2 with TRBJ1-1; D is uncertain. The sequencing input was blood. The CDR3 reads CASSLSGNTEAFF. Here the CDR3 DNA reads TGTGCCAGCAGCTTATCCGGAAACACTGAAGCTTTCTTT.